This TCR beta chain was documented in a study of molecular identifiers for immune sequencing clone quantification. V was clipped by 2 bases and J by 2 bases, with 10 bases between them. The CDR3 is 14 residues long. Germline loops: CDR1 MNHEY, CDR2 SVGAGI. Based on a CD8+CD4-CCR7+CD45RA+ profile, naive CD8 T cells were sorted. This clonotype occurred many times. What it recognizes is unknown. TCR libraries were built in bulk with a published protocol and specific TCR primers. TCRdb reanalysed the PCR reads using MiXCR and keeps one entry per CDR3 protein. The data show approximately 590,000 distinct CDR3 sequences, about 25% seen once. General observations from the study: More than 99% of effector molecules, versus under 1% of naive-cell molecules, belonged to clones above 20 RNA copies.

Sequences were obtained from naive CD8+ T cells from blood, with Jurkat cell RNA spiked in. The sample's subset: FACS-sorted CD8+CD4-CCR7+CD45RA+ naive T cells. This TCR was recovered from a human donor in good health. Some libraries in this study had Jurkat cell RNA spiked in. The rearrangement links TRBV6-5 to TRBJ2-7; D could derive from TRBD1 or TRBD2 (5 bases each). Here the CDR3 reads CASSYGTETYEQYF. The CDR3 DNA reads as TGTGCCAGCAGTTACGGGACGGAGACCTACGAGCAGTACTTC.